This TCR beta chain comes out of a study of radiotherapy plus CTLA-4 blockade in lung cancer. Comment on this clone: The antigen remains undetermined.

Assay: immunoSEQ multiplex PCR; the TCRdb copy retains only in-frame clones and omits some. The sample shows about 57,000 clones, under 80% of them seen only once. Study conclusions and caveats: Strongest reported response predictors: early blood clone changes and post-radiation interferon-beta.

This TCR derives from a human donor with non-small cell lung cancer who had a complete response to radiotherapy plus ipilimumab. The input for sequencing was peripheral blood, taken from a patient treated with radiotherapy plus ipilimumab.

The CDR3 DNA reads as TGCGCCAGCAGTATAAACCCCACGACAGGGCCAGGGGAGACCCAGTACTTC. Translation gives CASSINPTTGPGETQYF. The gene calls are TRBV5-1 and TRBJ2-5; 7 bases map to TRBD1. The CDR3 is made up of 17 amino acids. Germline V lookup: CDR1 SGHRS, CDR2 YFSETQ. V trimming: 5 bases; J trimming: 5 bases; junction bases outside the gene matches: 18.